The text below deals with one T cell receptor (beta chain). Its antigen is as yet unknown. The V gene lost 7 bases and the J gene lost 1 base, with 23 bases spanning the gap. CDR1 and CDR2 from the germline V gene are MNHEY and SMNVEV (reference sequence). The CDR3 extends over 17 amino acids. This sample was taken from a study of CD8+ T cells in alopecia areata. Extraction of RNA preceded its reverse transcription into cDNA, which served as the sequencing template. Using immunoSEQ multiplex PCR, the repertoire was profiled, and TCRdb retains in-frame clones only, with some absent. Of about 140,000 clones listed, 45% to 60% are singletons. A FACSAria was used to sort CD4+ and CD8+ T cells. These cells came from PBMCs. Study-wide results and limits: Patients shared TCRs less clearly than mice did, possibly for HLA-related reasons. Lesional scalp exceeded normal scalp in clonality, especially in alopecia totalis/universalis.

The sequenced material came from CD4+ T cells sorted from blood. The V call is TRBV27, the J call TRBJ2-7; possibly TRBD1 or TRBD2 for D (5 bases each). This TCR derives from a human donor in good health. The CDR3: CASILSGTADGSYEQYF. The CDR3 DNA sequence: TGTGCCAGCATCCTATCCGGGACGGCCGATGGGTCCTACGAGCAGTACTTC.